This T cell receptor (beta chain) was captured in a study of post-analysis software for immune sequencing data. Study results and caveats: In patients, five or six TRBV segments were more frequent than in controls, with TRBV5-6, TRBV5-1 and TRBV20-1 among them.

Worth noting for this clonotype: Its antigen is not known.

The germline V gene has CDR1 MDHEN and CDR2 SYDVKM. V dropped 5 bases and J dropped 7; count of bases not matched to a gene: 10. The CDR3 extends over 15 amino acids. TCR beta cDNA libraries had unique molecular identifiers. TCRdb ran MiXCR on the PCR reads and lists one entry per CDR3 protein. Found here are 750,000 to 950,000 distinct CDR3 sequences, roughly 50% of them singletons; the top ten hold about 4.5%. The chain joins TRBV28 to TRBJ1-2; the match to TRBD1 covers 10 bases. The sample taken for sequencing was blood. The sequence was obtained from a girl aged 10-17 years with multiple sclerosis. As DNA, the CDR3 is TGTGCCAGCAGTACAACGGGACAGGGGACCTGTGGCTACACCTTC. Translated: CASSTTGQGTCGYTF.